These 29 T cell receptor beta chains came from one sample sequenced in a study of metastatic and nonmetastatic thyroid tumors. Thyroid surgery was performed in patients who had received no treatment beforehand. TCRdb redid the clone calls on the PCR reads using MiXCR. The sample lists tens of thousands of clones, around a fifth occurring once. The specimen sequenced was blood. The receptors here all came from a female donor with papillary thyroid cancer or a benign thyroid nodule (not recorded which). Some clones in this sample may be carry-over from other donors' samples.

This clone was detected ten times or more. The DNA of the CDR3 is TGCAGTGCCCGTCCCGGGACAGGGATTAATGAAAAACTGTTTTTT. Its translation: CSARPGTGINEKLFF. This chain links TRBV20-1 with TRBJ1-4; 9 bases line up with TRBD1. The germline V gene encodes CDR1 DFQATT and CDR2 SNEGSKA (reference sequence). V was clipped by 6 bases and J by 4 bases; unmatched bases: 9. The CDR3 has 15 amino acids.

This clone appeared a few times. This sequence may be a read error, since a much larger clone differs from it by one base. Additional DNA sequences in this sample encode the identical CDR3. The chain recombines TRBV20-1 with TRBJ2-7, with TRBD2 matching 8 bases. The CDR3 has 15 residues. CDR1 is DFQATT and CDR2 is SNEGSKA in the germline V gene (reference sequence). The CDR3 reads CGSRKGREGGSEQYF. The CDR3 nucleotides read TGCGGTTCCAGGAAGGGCCGGGAGGGCGGCTCCGAGCAGTACTTC.

The sample holds many counts of this clone. The chain recombines TRBV15 with TRBJ1-5; 7 positions match TRBD1. CDR1 is LNHNV and CDR2 is YYDKDF in the germline V gene (reference sequence). Losses at the gene ends were 8 bases for V and 5 bases for J; bases not matched to a gene: 9. The CDR3 length is 14 residues. This CDR3 reads CATGETGWDQPQHF. For the CDR3, the DNA is TGTGCCACCGGAGAGACAGGGTGGGATCAGCCCCAGCATTTT.

Concerning this clone: The junction shows a germline mismatch at one end, possibly a read error. The chain joins TRBV11-2 to TRBJ2-2, with D maybe TRBD1 (5 bases). This CDR3 spans 17 amino acids. The germline V gene encodes CDR1 SGHAT and CDR2 FQNNGV. This CDR3 is CASSLVVVGTGTRELFF. CDR3 nucleotides: TGTGCCAGCAGCTTAGTTGTGGTCGGTACAGGCACCAGGGAGCTGTTTTTT.

The table lists this clone with many counts. V and J are TRBV19 and TRBJ2-3, with D perhaps being TRBD1 or TRBD2 (5 bases each). The germline V gene encodes CDR1 LNHDA and CDR2 SQIVND (reference sequence). This CDR3 spans 16 amino acids. Trimming removed 6 bases at V and 3 bases at J, with 19 bases between. In DNA, the CDR3 is TGTGCCAGTAGCGGGGCCGGGATAGTCGGTACAGATACGCAGTATTTT. Protein: CASSGAGIVGTDTQYF.

At least ten counts were recorded for this clone. The CDR3 bases are TGTGCCAGCAGCCCAGGGACTAGCATTGAGACCCAGTACTTC. Its protein product is CASSPGTSIETQYF. This chain links TRBV28 with TRBJ2-5; 9 bases agree with TRBD2. With V trimmed by 6 bases and J by 5 bases, 7 bases remained unmatched. Germline assignment: CDR1 MDHEN and CDR2 SYDVKM. This CDR3 comprises 14 residues. The whole variable domain, remainder taken from reference TRBV28 and TRBJ2-5, is DVKVTQSSRYLVKRTGEKVFLECVQDMDHENMFWYRQDPGLGLRLIYFSYDVKMKEKGDIPEGYSVSREKKERFSLILESASTNQTSMYLCASSPGTSIETQYFGPGTRLLVL.

The table lists this clone with a few counts. At one boundary the junction diverges from the germline segment, which might be a read error. V and J are TRBV28 and TRBJ2-7, with D perhaps TRBD1 (6 bases). The CDR3 is 17 amino acids. Germline V CDR1 and CDR2: MDHEN, SYDVKM. CDR3 sequence reads: CAGSSYTGDTSSYEQYF. CDR3 sequence (DNA): TGTGCCGGCAGTTCCTATACCGGGGACACGAGCTCCTACGAGCAGTACTTC.

The gene calls are TRBV19 and TRBJ2-3; no reliable D call. Germline assignment: CDR1 LNHDA and CDR2 SQIVND (reference sequence). V lost 6 bases to trimming and J lost 5 bases, with 6 bases between them. The CDR3 totals 11 residues. CDR3: CASRQGDTQYF. The CDR3 DNA is TGTGCCAGTAGGCAAGGAGATACGCAGTATTTT. Combining the CDR3 with reference TRBV19 and TRBJ2-3 gives the whole variable domain DGGITQSPKYLFRKEGQNVTLSCEQNLNHDAMYWYRQDPGQGLRLIYYSQIVNDFQKGDIAEGYSVSREKKESFPLTVTSAQKNPTAFYLCASRQGDTQYFGPGTRLTVL.

The V and J genes are TRBV6-1 and TRBJ1-6; TRBD1 aligns across 10 bases. Germline V CDR1 and CDR2: MNHNS, SASEGT. The CDR3 totals 18 residues. With 3 bases clipped from V and 1 base from J, the junction kept 6 bases outside the gene matches. The CDR3 spells CASSEPGQGRSYNSPLHF. Written as DNA, the CDR3 is TGTGCCAGCAGTGAGCCGGGACAGGGGAGATCCTATAATTCACCCCTCCACTTT.

This clone came up many times. The chain has TRBV5-8 and TRBJ1-5, with a weak D call TRBD1 (6 bases). The ends were cut back, 0 bases at V and 4 bases at J, with 11 bases in the middle. The germline V gene has CDR1 SGHTS and CDR2 YDEGEE. The CDR3 contains 15 residues. The CDR3 bases are TGTGCCAGCAGCTTGGGAGGGACATCGAATCAGCCCCAGCATTTT. As protein: CASSLGGTSNQPQHF.

Many counts were recorded for this clone. The chain uses TRBV27 and TRBJ2-1, with 7 bases aligning to TRBD1. The CDR3 covers 15 residues. Germline loops: CDR1 MNHEY, CDR2 SMNVEV (reference sequence). With 5 bases clipped from V and 8 bases from J, the junction kept 12 bases outside the gene matches. The CDR3 spells CASSPLTPGGHEQFF. The CDR3 nucleotides read TGTGCCAGCAGTCCCCTCACCCCAGGGGGACATGAGCAGTTCTTC.

This clone was recorded at least ten times. The chain combines TRBV19 with TRBJ2-3, with 10 nucleotides matching TRBD2. Per the germline V gene, CDR1 is LNHDA and CDR2 is SQIVND (reference sequence). The CDR3 has 15 amino acids. V shed 5 bases and J 3 bases; nucleotides not matched to a gene: 5. The CDR3 DNA reads as TGTGCCAGTAGTCCCCTAGCGGGAGTGACAGATACGCAGTATTTT. It codes for CASSPLAGVTDTQYF. Using reference TRBV19 and TRBJ2-3 for the parts outside the CDR3, the full variable domain is DGGITQSPKYLFRKEGQNVTLSCEQNLNHDAMYWYRQDPGQGLRLIYYSQIVNDFQKGDIAEGYSVSREKKESFPLTVTSAQKNPTAFYLCASSPLAGVTDTQYFGPGTRLTVL.

The rearrangement uses TRBV19 and TRBJ2-7; D gene ambiguous. The V gene lost 5 bases and the J gene lost 6 bases, with 14 bases spanning the gap. CDR1 LNHDA and CDR2 SQIVND come from the germline V gene (reference sequence). The CDR3 extends over 13 amino acids. CDR3 coding DNA: TGTGCCAGTAGTCCCCGTCCCTGTACCGAGCAGTACTTC. It encodes CASSPRPCTEQYF.

Turning to this clone: One end of the junction does not line up with germline, which may come from a read error. The identical CDR3 is also encoded by other nucleotide sequences in the sample. This chain uses TRBV6-1 with TRBJ2-2, with a possible D match to TRBD2 (8 bases). The germline V gene has CDR1 MNHNS and CDR2 SASEGT. The CDR3 has 15 amino acids. DNA for the CDR3: TGTGCCAGCAGTAAACTAGCGGAGAACACAGGGGAGTTGTTTTTT. This gives the protein CASSKLAENTGELFF.

This clone was observed a handful of times. The V and J genes are TRBV4-1 and TRBJ1-5; the D gene is possibly TRBD1 (6 bases). Germline V gene lookup returns CDR1 MGHRA and CDR2 YSYEKL. Trimming took 3 bases from V and 3 from J, leaving 9 bases between them. There are 14 residues in the CDR3. CDR3 coding DNA: TGCGCCAGCAGCCAGGGACACTTCAATCAGCCCCAGCATTTT. Amino acid sequence: CASSQGHFNQPQHF.

The sample holds a few counts of this clone. The junction and the germline gene differ at one end; a read error may be behind it. The rearrangement links TRBV6-2 or TRBV6-3 to TRBJ2-2; D call uncertain. CDR3 size: 14 residues. Germline V CDR1 and CDR2: MNHEY, SVGEGT. CDR3 residues: CASSYTYSTAELFF. The CDR3 DNA is TGTGCCAGCAGTTACACCTACAGTACCGCGGAGCTTTTTTTT.

This clone came up many times. The chain couples TRBV30 to TRBJ1-1, with 7 nucleotides matching TRBD1. CDR3 length: 14 residues. Germline V CDR1 and CDR2: GTSNPN, SVGIG (reference sequence). J gave up 0 bases and V 7 bases, and 8 bases lay outside the gene matches. The CDR3 DNA reads TGTGCCTCAGGGAGGGACAGCATGAACACTGAAGCTTTCTTT. Its protein product is CASGRDSMNTEAFF.

This clone came up a few times. This may be a read error, as it is one base from a much larger clone. This sample includes further DNA sequences coding for the same CDR3. The J gene is TRBJ2-1, the V gene TRBV5-1; no clear D. CDR3 length: 16 residues. Trimming pared 0 bases from V and 8 bases from J, leaving 18 bases between. Germline assignment: CDR1 SGHRS and CDR2 YFSETQ. The CDR3 spells CASSLVGSILADEQFF. The CDR3 DNA sequence: TGCGCCAGCAGCTTGGTGGGGTCCATACTTGCCGATGAGCAGTTCTTC.

This clone has at least ten counts. V gene TRBV2 combines with J gene TRBJ1-1; D gene uncertain. With 1 base removed from V and 5 bases from J, the gap between germline ends came to 8 bases. This CDR3 spans 13 amino acids. Germline V lookup: CDR1 SNHLY, CDR2 FYNNEI. The CDR3: CASSEDVGTEAFF. CDR3 in DNA: TGTGCCAGCAGTGAAGATGTGGGTACTGAAGCTTTCTTT.

This clone came up a few times. One junction end does not reproduce the germline sequence, and a read error may be involved. The chain combines TRBV12-3 or TRBV12-4 with TRBJ2-1; 10 bases align to TRBD2. This CDR3 is 16 amino acids long. CDR3 sequence: CASSLELAGGRNQQFF. In nucleotides, the CDR3 is TGTGCCAGTAGTTTGGAGTTAGCGGGAGGACGAAATCAGCAGTTCTTC.

This clone was recorded many times. The gene calls are TRBV7-2 and TRBJ1-4; D ambiguous. Between the trimmed V and J ends, which lost 7 bases and 0 bases, there was a span of 12 bases. CDR1 and CDR2 from the germline V gene are SGHTA and FQGNSA. The CDR3 length is 15 residues. The DNA of the CDR3 is TGTGCCAGCACTCTTTCGAGTGCAACTAATGAAAAACTGTTTTTT. Encoded protein: CASTLSSATNEKLFF. The whole variable domain, remainder taken from reference TRBV7-2 and TRBJ1-4, is GAGVSQSPSNKVTEKGKDVELRCDPISGHTALYWYRQSLGQGLEFLIYFQGNSAPDKSGLPSDRFSAERTGGSVSTLTIQRTQQEDSAVYLCASTLSSATNEKLFFGSGTQLSVL.

This clone was recorded a few times. This likely comes from a read error, as the CDR3 has no conserved phenylalanine or tryptophan at its end. The gene calls are TRBV28 and TRBJ1-1, with TRBD1 matching 12 bases. This CDR3 is 15 amino acids long. Germline lookup yields CDR1 MDHEN and CDR2 SYDVKM. The CDR3 bases are TGTGTCAGCAGTTCCCCCCGGGACAGGGGGCCTGAAGCTTTCCTT. It yields the protein CVSSSPRDRGPEAFL.

This clone was counted between two and nine times. This rearrangement joins TRBV24-1 to TRBJ2-7, with 7 positions matching TRBD1. Germline CDR1 and CDR2: KGHDR and SFDVKD. V gave up 2 bases and J gave up 0 bases; unmatched junction bases: 3. This CDR3 comprises 15 residues. The CDR3 nucleotides read TGTGCCACCAGTGATTGGGACAGCCCCTCCTACGAGCAGTACTTC. As protein: CATSDWDSPSYEQYF.

This clone was counted between two and nine times. The chain links TRBV2 to TRBJ2-7; D is unclear. The V gene lost 6 bases and the J gene lost 4 bases, with 4 bases spanning the gap. Per the germline V gene, CDR1 is SNHLY and CDR2 is FYNNEI. The CDR3 covers 10 residues. CDR3 DNA: TGTGCCAGCAGGCAATACGAGCAGTACTTC. As protein: CASRQYEQYF.

This clone showed up just a few times. This sequence joins TRBV5-4 and TRBJ2-3; D ambiguous. The length of the CDR3 is 14 residues. The germline V gene has CDR1 SGHNT and CDR2 YYREEE (reference sequence). V lost 5 bases and J lost 9, with 19 bases in between. For the CDR3, the DNA is TGTGCCAGCAGACGTGATGCAGAAAGTGTAACGCAGTATTTT. This sequence encodes CASRRDAESVTQYF. Supplemented by reference TRBV5-4 and TRBJ2-3, the full variable domain reads ETGVTQSPTHLIKTRGQQVTLRCSSQSGHNTVSWYQQALGQGPQFIFQYYREEENGRGNFPPRFSGLQFPNYSSELNVNALELDDSALYLCASRRDAESVTQYFGPGTRLTVL.

This clone has a count of ten or more. The chain carries TRBV9 and TRBJ2-1; D tentatively fits TRBD1 or TRBD2 (5 bases each). Germline V gene data show CDR1 as SGDLS and CDR2 as YYNGEE. Trimming stripped 4 bases from V and 2 bases from J, with 13 bases between. The CDR3 totals 15 residues. CDR3 protein: CASSPFRGPYNEQFF. In nucleotides, the CDR3 is TGTGCCAGCAGCCCGTTCCGGGGACCCTACAATGAGCAGTTCTTC.

This clone is deemed medium-sized. The J gene is TRBJ2-6, the V gene TRBV6-1, with a possible D match to TRBD2 (5 bases). This CDR3 is 15 amino acids long. The V end lost 5 bases, the J end lost 0 bases, and 8 bases lay between the germline ends. Germline V lookup: CDR1 MNHNS, CDR2 SASEGT. The CDR3 reads CASSPRGSGANVLTF. For the CDR3, the DNA is TGTGCCAGCAGTCCCCGGGGCTCTGGGGCCAACGTCCTGACTTTC.

This clone has a handful of counts. The chain has TRBV6-1 and TRBJ1-2; 12 positions agree with TRBD1. This CDR3 has 14 residues. Germline lookup yields CDR1 MNHNS and CDR2 SASEGT. Losses at the gene ends were 6 bases for V and 8 bases for J; bases not matched to a gene: 7. The CDR3 DNA is TGTGCCAGCAGCGCGGGACAGGGGGCGCGGGGCTACACCTTC. Amino acids: CASSAGQGARGYTF.

In its sample, this clone was seen many times. The chain links TRBV30 to TRBJ1-6; possible D gene TRBD1, 5 bases. The V end was cut by 2 bases, the J end by 7 bases, with 15 bases between. The CDR3 is 15 residues long. In germline, CDR1 is GTSNPN, CDR2 SVGIG (reference sequence). CDR3 sequence reads: CAWSIRQSLNSPLHF. CDR3 sequence (DNA): TGTGCCTGGAGTATCCGACAGAGCCTGAATTCACCCCTCCACTTT.